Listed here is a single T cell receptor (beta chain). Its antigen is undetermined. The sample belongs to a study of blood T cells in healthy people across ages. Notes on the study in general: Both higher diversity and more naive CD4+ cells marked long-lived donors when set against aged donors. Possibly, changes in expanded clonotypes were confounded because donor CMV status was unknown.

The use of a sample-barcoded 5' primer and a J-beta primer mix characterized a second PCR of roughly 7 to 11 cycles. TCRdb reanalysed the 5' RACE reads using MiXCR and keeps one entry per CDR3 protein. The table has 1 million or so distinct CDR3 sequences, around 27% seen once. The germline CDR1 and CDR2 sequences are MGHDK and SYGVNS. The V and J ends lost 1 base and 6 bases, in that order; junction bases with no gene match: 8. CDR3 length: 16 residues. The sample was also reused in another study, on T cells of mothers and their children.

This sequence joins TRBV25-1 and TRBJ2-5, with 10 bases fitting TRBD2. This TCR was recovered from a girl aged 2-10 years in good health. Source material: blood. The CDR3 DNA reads TGTGCCAGCAGTGAATTAGCGGGGGGAACGGGGAAGACCCAGTACTTC. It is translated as CASSELAGGTGKTQYF.